One and the same sample provided the 31 T cell receptor delta chains below, sequenced in a study of γδ T cells in repeated Plasmodium falciparum infection. TCRdb called clones from the multiplex PCR reads again using CATT. Found here are 85,000 to 90,000 delta-chain clones, more than 1.4% of them singletons; the top ten hold roughly 8.1%. Gammadelta T cells were flow-sorted from PBMC into Vgamma9/Vdelta2+ and Vdelta2-negative populations for bulk analysis. The sample comprised gamma-delta T cells from blood. The receptors derive from a pool of human donors (malaria-infected and uninfected, not separated).

This clone was seen a few times. The TCRdb protein, from a much larger clone, departs from this DNA's translation at residue 9, likely by read error; the protein shown derives from the DNA. The chain uses TRDV2 and TRDJ1, with 8 bases lining up with TRDD3. Assignment of the J gene here rests on matching the DNA to germline, because TCRdb gives none. Germline CDR1 reads GEAIGNYY; CDR2 reads EKD. The length of the CDR3 is 15 residues. Trimming removed 0 bases from V and 2 bases from J; junction bases left unmatched: 4. The CDR3 protein is CACDTEGDITDKLIF. The CDR3 DNA is TGTGCCTGTGACACCGAGGGGGATATAACCGATAAACTCATCTTT.

This clone was detected only a few times. This likely traces to a read error, being one base from a far larger clone. Distinct nucleotide sequences in the sample also encode this CDR3. J is TRDJ1 and V is TRDV1; 9 nucleotides line up with TRDD3. The CDR3 is made up of 19 amino acids. Germline V gene lookup returns CDR1 TSWWSYY and CDR2 QGS. CDR3 residues: CALGEEGPTRGYGTDKLIF. The CDR3 DNA reads as TGTGCTCTTGGGGAAGAGGGCCCTACTCGGGGATACGGGACCGATAAGCTCATCTTT.

Concerning this clone itself: The translation of this DNA and the TCRdb protein of a much larger clone differ at residue 7, probably owing to a read error; the protein shown here is translated from the DNA. This rearrangement joins TRDV2 to TRDJ1; TRDD3 matches at 8 bases. Germline matching of the DNA provided the J gene here, since TCRdb leaves it blank. After removal of 3 bases from V and 0 bases from J, the junction contained 20 bases not matched to a gene. The CDR3 is 20 amino acids. Germline V gene sequence: CDR1 GEAIGNYY, CDR2 EKD. CDR3 nucleotide sequence: TGTGCCTGTGACCCGGTAGGGACTGGGGGCCCCCTTCTGTACACCGATAAACTCATCTTT. Amino acids: CACDPVGTGGPLLYTDKLIF.

This clone qualifies as medium-sized. Different DNA sequences within this sample yield the same CDR3. The V and J genes are TRDV1 and TRDJ1; 8 positions agree with TRDD3. This CDR3 is built from 25 residues. The trim removed 3 bases at V and 0 bases at J, leaving 33 bases unmatched. Germline CDR1 and CDR2: TSWWSYY and QGS. The CDR3: CALGDLRPSRTYWGSPRVNTDKLIF. As DNA, the CDR3 is TGTGCTCTTGGGGACCTACGGCCTTCCCGAACCTACTGGGGGTCTCCCCGCGTGAACACCGATAAACTCATCTTT.

As concerns this clone: The TCRdb protein, from a much larger clone, departs from this DNA's translation at residue 17, likely by read error; the protein shown derives from the DNA. The chain couples TRDV1 to TRDJ1; TRDD3 matches 9 bases. The J gene, not given by TCRdb, was assigned here from a germline match of the nucleotide sequence. V was pared by 3 bases and J by 0 bases, with 29 bases of the junction left unmatched. The CDR3 spans 24 residues. Germline lookup yields CDR1 TSWWSYY and CDR2 QGS. The CDR3 nucleotides are TGTGCTCTTGGGGACCACTTAGTCCTTGCACTGGGGGAAATGGTGTGGGTATACACCGATAAACTCATCTTT. It translates to CALGDHLVLALGEMVWVYTDKLIF.

This clone was seen at least ten times. The chain recombines TRDV2 with TRDJ1; 8 bases agree with TRDD3. The CDR3 is 16 amino acids. CDR1 is GEAIGNYY, CDR2 EKD, per germline. V lost 6 bases, J lost 2 bases, and 13 bases stayed unmatched. This CDR3 reads CACHKRGYLPTDKLIF. The CDR3 coding sequence is TGTGCCTGTCACAAGCGGGGATACCTCCCTACCGATAAACTCATCTTT.

The table lists this clone with many counts. The chain couples TRDV1 to TRDJ1, with D maybe TRDD2 (9 bases). Trimming cost V 0 bases and J 0 bases, with 20 bases left between them. The V gene's germline CDR1 is TSWWSYY and CDR2 QGS. The CDR3 sequence is 19 residues long. CDR3 loop: CALGELRPSYWGDTDKLIF. DNA for the CDR3: TGTGCTCTTGGGGAACTGAGACCTTCCTACTGGGGGGACACCGATAAACTCATCTTT.

This clone was picked up a small number of times. A far larger clone is off by one base, so a read error is likely. The same CDR3 can be traced to other DNA sequences in this sample. The chain joins TRDV2 to TRDJ1; the match to TRDD3 covers 13 bases. The J gene, left out of TCRdb, was set here by checking the DNA against germline. The length of the CDR3 is 21 residues. Germline CDR1 and CDR2: GEAIGNYY and EKD. The CDR3 DNA sequence: TGTGCCTGTGACCCTGTACTGGGGGATACGCGCGTACAATCTTACACCGACAAACTCATCTTT. It specifies CACDPVLGDTRVQSYTDKLIF.

This clone was seen a handful of times. The TCRdb record carries a much larger clone's protein, which differs from this DNA's translation at residue 6; a read error is the likely cause, and the protein listed here is the DNA translation. The chain links TRDV1 to TRDJ1; 9 bases are a match to TRDD2. TCRdb records no J gene; here it was assigned by comparing the DNA to germline. In germline, CDR1 is TSWWSYY, CDR2 QGS. CDR3 length: 18 amino acids. The trim removed 1 base at V and 7 bases at J, leaving 16 bases unmatched. The CDR3 nucleotides are TGTGCTCTTGGGGAACCTCCTTCCTACGATGGTGGGGGACCTAAACTCATCTTT. As protein: CALGEPPSYDGGGPKLIF.

Concerning this clone: This likely came from a read error, as a far larger clone is one base away. The sample carries other DNA sequences with the same CDR3. The J gene is TRDJ3, the V gene TRDV2; D is undetermined. The CDR3 totals 14 residues. V was trimmed by 4 bases and J by 0 bases, leaving 3 bases between them. Germline V gives CDR1 GEAIGNYY, CDR2 EKD. The CDR3: CACDSSWDTRQMFF. For the CDR3, the DNA is TGTGCCTGTGATAGCTCCTGGGACACCCGACAGATGTTTTTC.

There are a few counts of this clone. This DNA's translation and the protein TCRdb lists, from a much larger clone, do not match at residue 12, likely due to a read error; the protein shown is translated from the DNA. The V and J genes are TRDV1 and TRDJ1, with 7 bases aligning to TRDD3. Since TCRdb gives no J gene, matching the DNA to germline was used here to assign it. V lost 0 bases to trimming and J lost 0 bases; unmatched junction nucleotides: 19. The CDR3 is 21 amino acids. Germline loops: CDR1 TSWWSYY, CDR2 QGS. The CDR3 is CALGELLPRHLGGGYTDKLIF. DNA for the CDR3: TGTGCTCTTGGGGAACTCCTGCCCCGTCACCTCGGGGGGGGATACACCGATAAACTCATCTTT.

This clone was detected many times. V is TRDV1 and J is TRDJ1; either TRDD2 or TRDD3 may supply D (9 bases each). TCRdb lists no J gene, so it was determined here by aligning the DNA to germline. The germline V gene encodes CDR1 TSWWSYY and CDR2 QGS. V lost 0 bases and J lost 2, with 55 bases in between. This CDR3 has 30 residues. The CDR3 nucleotides read TGTGCTCTTGGGGAACTTTCCGAATGGGAAGGGGGAGCGGGAGCCTTCCTACGTATTAGGTACTGGGGGAAAACCGATAAACTCATCTTT. This translates into CALGELSEWEGGAGAFLRIRYWGKTDKLIF.

In regard to this clone: The TCRdb protein comes from a much larger clone and disagrees with this DNA's translation at residue 16, likely due to a read error; the protein given here is derived from the DNA. This chain uses TRDV2 with TRDJ1; 13 positions match TRDD3. Assignment of the J gene here rests on matching the DNA to germline, because TCRdb gives none. The CDR3 consists of 22 residues. The germline V gene has CDR1 GEAIGNYY and CDR2 EKD. Trimming at V came to 3 bases and at J to 2 bases, leaving 23 bases not matched to a gene. The CDR3 sequence is CACDPVPTAVLGDTEETDKLIF. DNA for the CDR3: TGTGCCTGTGACCCAGTACCGACCGCCGTACTGGGGGATACGGAGGAGACCGATAAACTCATCTTT.

The sample holds a few counts of this clone. TCRdb has a much larger clone's protein, which differs at residue 19 from the translation of this DNA, likely because of a read error; what is shown is the protein translated from the DNA. There is no J gene call, but TRDV2 is given as the V gene; no DNA check was done on the table's D call, TRDD3. Germline V gene data show CDR1 as GEAIGNYY and CDR2 as EKD. CDR3 length: 21 amino acids. CDR3 in amino acids: CACDTLPVGDNRPGDTDKPIF. The CDR3 DNA follows: TGTGCCTGTGACACCCTCCCTGTGGGGGATAACCGTCCGGGAGACACCGATAAACCCATCTTT.

This clone appeared a few times. A far bigger clonotype differs at one base, so this is likely a read error. Different DNA sequences within this sample yield the same CDR3. The chain employs TRDV1 and TRDJ1; 10 bases map to TRDD3. TCRdb does not report a J gene; here it was assigned by matching the DNA to germline references. V lost 1 base and J lost 0; bases outside the gene matches: 29. The CDR3 loop spans 25 amino acids. Germline CDR1 TSWWSYY, CDR2 QGS. Here the CDR3 reads CALGEPRTYQNWGMPRWTYTDKLIF. CDR3 DNA: TGTGCTCTTGGGGAACCTAGAACCTACCAGAACTGGGGGATGCCTCGGTGGACATACACCGATAAACTCATCTTT.

This clone was seen more than once but under ten times. This DNA's translation differs at residue 19 from TCRdb's protein, which comes from a much larger clone; a read error is likely, and the protein shown is translated from the DNA. CDR3 DNA sequence: TGTGCCTGTGATATAATAGGCGGCTCGCCTGGGGGATACTTCAAGGGTCATAAACCCATCTTT. Its protein product is CACDIIGGSPGGYFKGHKPIF. The V gene call is TRDV2, and the J gene call is absent; no DNA check was done on the table's D call, TRDD3. This CDR3 region has 21 residues. The germline CDR1 and CDR2 sequences are GEAIGNYY and EKD.

This clone was seen at least ten times. This DNA's translation differs at residue 3 from TCRdb's protein, which comes from a much larger clone; a read error is likely, and the protein shown is translated from the DNA. This chain links TRDV2 with TRDJ1, with 10 bases matching TRDD3. TCRdb leaves out the J gene; it was filled in here by matching the DNA to germline. The CDR3 is 18 amino acids. Germline loops: CDR1 GEAIGNYY, CDR2 EKD. The chain's CDR3 is CARDTSTGGSLYTDKLIF. The CDR3 coding sequence is TGTGCCCGTGACACCTCCACTGGGGGATCACTGTACACCGATAAACTCATCTTT.

A note on this clone: TCRdb pairs this DNA with a much larger clone's protein that differs at residue 10, likely a read error; the protein shown was translated from the DNA. The gene calls are TRDV1 and TRDJ1; 9 bases are shared with TRDD3. The V and J ends lost 1 base and 11 bases, in that order; junction bases with no gene match: 8. The germline gives CDR1 TSWWSYY, CDR2 QGS. The CDR3 length is 14 residues. CDR3 DNA: TGTGCTCTTGGGGAACACCTGGGGGATGAGGTGCTCATCTTT. Translated: CALGEHLGDEVLIF.

Remarks on this clone: The protein given by TCRdb reflects a much larger clone and differs at residue 17 from this DNA's translation, likely from a read error; the protein shown is the DNA's translation. V is TRDV1 and J is TRDJ1, with D perhaps TRDD2 (6 bases). CDR3 length: 22 residues. Germline CDR1 and CDR2: TSWWSYY and QGS. Trimming took 1 base from V and 4 from J, leaving 34 bases between them. The CDR3 reads CALGEPMGHPTGGRLYIDKLIF. DNA for the CDR3: TGTGCTCTTGGGGAACCTATGGGCCATCCTACTGGTGGACGTCTGTACATCGATAAACTCATCTTT.

This clone was observed a handful of times. This DNA translates differently at residue 17 from the TCRdb protein, which is that of a much larger clone; a read error is likely, and the protein shown is the DNA's own translation. The V and J genes are TRDV1 and TRDJ1, with TRDD3 matching over 12 bases. TCRdb gives no J gene; it was assigned here by matching the DNA to germline. The CDR3 consists of 20 residues. In germline, CDR1 is TSWWSYY, CDR2 QGS. The CDR3 DNA reads TGTGCTCTTGGGGAACCTTCCGAACCCCTCTCTGGGGGATACGGCGATGAACTCATCTTT. Translating it yields CALGEPSEPLSGGYGDELIF.

This clone was picked up a small number of times. The TCRdb protein comes from a much larger clone and disagrees with this DNA's translation at residue 10, likely due to a read error; the protein given here is derived from the DNA. The chain links TRDV1 to TRDJ1; 13 bases align to TRDD3. No J segment appears in TCRdb, so it was assigned here by matching the sequence to germline. The CDR3 covers 24 residues. Looked up from germline, CDR1 is TSWWSYY and CDR2 is QGS. The trim removed 1 base at V and 0 bases at J, leaving 23 bases unmatched. CDR3 protein: CALGERSLLGVLNWGIRYTDKLIF. DNA of the CDR3: TGTGCTCTTGGGGAACGGTCCCTCCTTGGGGTACTTAACTGGGGGATACGGTACACCGATAAACTCATCTTT.

This clone was seen repeatedly, ten times or more. V usage is TRDV1 and J usage is TRDJ1; 11 bases are shared with TRDD3. This CDR3 comprises 20 residues. With 2 bases clipped from V and 1 base from J, the junction kept 15 bases outside the gene matches. Germline CDR1 is TSWWSYY and CDR2 is QGS. CDR3 in DNA: TGTGCTCTTGGGGAAGGGTTTCCCTCACTGGGGGATATTCTCACCGATAAACTCATCTTT. Amino acid sequence: CALGEGFPSLGDILTDKLIF.

This clone turned up a few times. The TCRdb record carries a much larger clone's protein, which differs from this DNA's translation at residue 20; a read error is the likely cause, and the protein listed here is the DNA translation. The chain couples TRDV1 to TRDJ1; 13 positions match TRDD3. Since TCRdb gives no J gene, matching the DNA to germline was used here to assign it. Germline values: CDR1 TSWWSYY, CDR2 QGS. The CDR3 spans 24 residues. CDR3 protein: CALGERSLLRVLNWGIRYTNKLIF. The CDR3 nucleotides read TGTGCTCTTGGGGAACGGTCCCTCCTTAGGGTACTTAACTGGGGGATACGGTACACCAATAAACTCATCTTT.

This clone was seen only a few times. The translation of this DNA and the TCRdb protein of a much larger clone differ at residue 4, probably owing to a read error; the protein shown here is translated from the DNA. V gene TRDV1 combines with J gene TRDJ1; 8 nucleotides match TRDD3. Assignment of the J gene here rests on matching the DNA to germline, because TCRdb gives none. The CDR3 loop spans 19 amino acids. Germline CDR1 is TSWWSYY and CDR2 is QGS. CDR3 amino acids: CALWEHYVSGDIDTDKLIF. Written as DNA, the CDR3 is TGTGCTCTTTGGGAACATTACGTCTCGGGGGATATTGATACCGATAAACTCATCTTT.

This clone was observed a handful of times. This DNA translates differently at residue 13 from the TCRdb protein, which is that of a much larger clone; a read error is likely, and the protein shown is the DNA's own translation. This chain uses TRDV1 with TRDJ1, with D hard to call. TCRdb supplies no J gene; here it was assigned by aligning the nucleotide sequence to germline. Per the germline V gene, CDR1 is TSWWSYY and CDR2 is QGS. V lost 1 base and J lost 3, with 27 bases in between. The CDR3 sequence is 20 residues long. For the CDR3, the DNA is TGTGCTCTTGGGGAACCAGCTAACGTCCTCCACATACAGGGTCCCGATAAACTCATCTTT. It is translated as CALGEPANVLHIQGPDKLIF.

This clone showed up just a few times. A single base is all that separates this from a far larger clone, so a read error is likely. The same CDR3 also results from other DNA sequences found in this sample. The chain carries TRDV2 and TRDJ3; 11 nucleotides line up with TRDD3. The CDR3 is 23 amino acids. CDR1 GEAIGNYY and CDR2 EKD come from the germline V gene. CDR3 sequence (DNA): TGCGCCTGTGACACCGGCCACTGGGGGATATGGAACATGAGCTCCTGGGACACCCGACAGATGTTTTTC. Protein product: CACDTGHWGIWNMSSWDTRQMFF.

As for this clone: A far larger clone is just one base off, so this is likely a read error. Other DNA sequences in this specimen translate into the identical CDR3. V and J are TRDV1 and TRDJ1; 9 bases are a match to TRDD3. Here the J gene was assigned by germline matching of the DNA, as TCRdb has none. The CDR3 length is 20 residues. Germline loops: CDR1 TSWWSYY, CDR2 QGS. The V segment lost 3 bases and the J segment 0 bases; nucleotides outside the gene matches: 17. Written as DNA, the CDR3 is TGTGCTCTTGGGGAGTTTCTTTACGGTCATCGGGGGATACACACCGATAAACTCATCTTT. Translating gives CALGEFLYGHRGIHTDKLIF.

This clone was detected only a few times. The protein held in TCRdb is that of a much larger clone and does not match this DNA's translation at residue 3, likely because of a read error; the protein shown is translated from the DNA. The genes are TRDV2 and TRDJ3, with no clear D. The J gene is absent in TCRdb and was assigned here via DNA matching to germline. The germline V gene has CDR1 GEAIGNYY and CDR2 EKD. The length of the CDR3 is 19 residues. DNA of the CDR3: TGTGCCTATGACACCCCACCCCACAACAGCTCCTGGGACACCCGACAGATGTTTTTC. This sequence encodes CAYDTPPHNSSWDTRQMFF.

This clone was observed a handful of times. Other DNA sequences in this sample translate to the same CDR3. The J segment was not called; the V segment is TRDV2; the D call of TRDD3 is as the table states it, not checked on the DNA. Germline V gene sequence: CDR1 GEAIGNYY, CDR2 EKD. The CDR3 spans 21 residues. Here the CDR3 reads CACVSSRTFRYRLGYTDKLIF. The DNA of the CDR3 is TGTGCCTGTGTATCTTCTCGAACATTCCGATATCGATTGGGGTACACCGATAAGCTCATCTTT.

To note about this clone: The protein held in TCRdb is that of a much larger clone and does not match this DNA's translation at residue 4, likely because of a read error; the protein shown is translated from the DNA. The V call is TRDV2, the J call TRDJ1; TRDD3 aligns across 8 bases. The CDR3 contains 20 residues. Trimming cost V 5 bases and J 1 base; bases outside gene matches: 23. Germline V gene data show CDR1 as GEAIGNYY and CDR2 as EKD. Here the CDR3 reads CACGTLTLPRTGGLTDKLIF. The CDR3 DNA follows: TGTGCCTGTGGCACTTTGACTCTTCCCCGGACTGGGGGGCTCACCGATAAACTCATCTTT.

In this sample, this clone turned up a few times. The V and J genes are TRDV1 and TRDJ1; 10 bases fit TRDD3. No J segment appears in TCRdb, so it was assigned here by matching the sequence to germline. Germline CDR1 is TSWWSYY and CDR2 is QGS. V dropped 0 bases and J dropped 3; count of bases not matched to a gene: 37. The CDR3 is 27 amino acids. Here the CDR3 DNA reads TGTGCTCTTGGGGAACTAACAAGTGCTTACTACAACTGGGGGATGAGGAGGGCCTCTTTTGGGCCCGATAAACTCATCTTT. The encoded protein is CALGELTSAYYNWGMRRASFGPDKLIF.